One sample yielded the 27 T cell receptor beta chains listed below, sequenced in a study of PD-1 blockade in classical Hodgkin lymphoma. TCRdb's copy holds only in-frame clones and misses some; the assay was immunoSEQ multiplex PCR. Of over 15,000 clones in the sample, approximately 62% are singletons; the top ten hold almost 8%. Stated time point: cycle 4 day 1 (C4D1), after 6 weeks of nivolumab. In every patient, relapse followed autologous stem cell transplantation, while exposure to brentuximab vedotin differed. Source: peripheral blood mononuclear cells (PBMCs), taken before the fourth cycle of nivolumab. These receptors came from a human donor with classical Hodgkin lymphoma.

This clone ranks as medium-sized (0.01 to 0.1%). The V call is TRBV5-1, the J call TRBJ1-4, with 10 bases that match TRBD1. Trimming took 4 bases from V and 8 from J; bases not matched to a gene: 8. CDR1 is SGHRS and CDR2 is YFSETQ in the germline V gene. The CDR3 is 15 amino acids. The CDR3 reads CASSRSGTGDEKLFF. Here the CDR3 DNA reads TGCGCCAGCAGCCGTTCCGGGACAGGGGACGAAAAACTGTTTTTT.

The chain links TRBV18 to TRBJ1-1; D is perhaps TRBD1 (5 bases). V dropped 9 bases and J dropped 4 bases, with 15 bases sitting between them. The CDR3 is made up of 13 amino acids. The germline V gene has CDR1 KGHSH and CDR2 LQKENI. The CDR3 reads CASSGYRGTEAFF. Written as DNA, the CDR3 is TGTGCCAGTTCGGGTTATAGGGGCACTGAAGCTTTCTTT. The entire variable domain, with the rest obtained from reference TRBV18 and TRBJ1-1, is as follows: NAGVMQNPRHLVRRRGQEARLRCSPMKGHSHVYWYRQLPEEGLKFMVYLQKENIIDESGMPKERFSAEFPKEGPSILRIQQVVRGDSAAYFCASSGYRGTEAFFGQGTRLTVV.

Here the CDR3 DNA reads TGTGCCAGCAGCGGGACTAGGAGACAAGAGACCCAGTACTTC. Protein: CASSGTRRQETQYF. This rearrangement joins TRBV25-1 to TRBJ2-5; 8 positions agree with TRBD2. J was trimmed by 2 bases and V by 6 bases; bases with no gene match: 5. The CDR3 sequence is 14 residues long. Germline CDR1 is MGHDK and CDR2 is SYGVNS.

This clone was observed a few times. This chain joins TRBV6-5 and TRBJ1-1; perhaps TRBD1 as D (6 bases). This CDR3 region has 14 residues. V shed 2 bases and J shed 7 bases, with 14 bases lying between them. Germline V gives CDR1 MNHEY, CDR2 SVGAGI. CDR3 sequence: CASSYLQGSGEAFF. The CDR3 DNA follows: TGTGCCAGCAGTTACCTACAGGGATCGGGTGAAGCTTTCTTT.

The CDR3 sequence: CASSLSRHGYTF. The CDR3 DNA sequence: TGTGCCAGCAGCTTAAGTAGGCATGGCTACACCTTC. The chain combines TRBV7-9 with TRBJ1-2; D not certain. Trimming removed 2 bases from V and 6 bases from J, with 7 bases in between. CDR1 is SEHNR and CDR2 is FQNEAQ in the germline V gene (reference sequence). The CDR3 loop spans 12 amino acids.

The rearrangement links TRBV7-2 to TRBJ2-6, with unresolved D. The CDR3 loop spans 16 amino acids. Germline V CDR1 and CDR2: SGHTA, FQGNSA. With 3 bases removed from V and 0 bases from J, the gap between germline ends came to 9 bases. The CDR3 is CASSFTTTSGANVLTF. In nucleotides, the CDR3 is TGTGCCAGCAGCTTTACGACGACCTCTGGGGCCAACGTCCTGACTTTC.

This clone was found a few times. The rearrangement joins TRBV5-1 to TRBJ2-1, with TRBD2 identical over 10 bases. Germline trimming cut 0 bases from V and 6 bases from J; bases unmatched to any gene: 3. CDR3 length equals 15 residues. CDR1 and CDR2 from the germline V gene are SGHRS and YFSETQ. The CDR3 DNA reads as TGCGCCAGCAGCTTGGCTAGCGGGGGCCGCAATGAGCAGTTCTTC. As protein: CASSLASGGRNEQFF.

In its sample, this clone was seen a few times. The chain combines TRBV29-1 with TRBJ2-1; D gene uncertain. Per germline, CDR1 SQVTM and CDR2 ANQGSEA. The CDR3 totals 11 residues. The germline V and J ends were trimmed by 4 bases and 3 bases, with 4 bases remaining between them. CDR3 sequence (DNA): TGCAGCGTTGGGGACTACAATGAGCAGTTCTTC. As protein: CSVGDYNEQFF.

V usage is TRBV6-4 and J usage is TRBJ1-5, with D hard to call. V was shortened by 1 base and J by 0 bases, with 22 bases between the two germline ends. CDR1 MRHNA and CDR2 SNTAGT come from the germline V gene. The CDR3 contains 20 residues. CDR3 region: CASSDLCPSRIHYSNQPQHF. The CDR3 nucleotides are TGTGCCAGCAGTGACTTATGCCCCTCCAGGATCCACTATAGCAATCAGCCCCAGCATTTT.

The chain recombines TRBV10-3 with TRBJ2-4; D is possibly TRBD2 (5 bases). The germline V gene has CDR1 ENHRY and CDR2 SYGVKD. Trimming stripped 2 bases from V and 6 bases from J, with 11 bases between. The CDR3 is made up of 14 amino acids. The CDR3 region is CAISEPARGNIQYF. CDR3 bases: TGTGCCATCAGTGAGCCAGCACGGGGAAACATTCAGTACTTC.

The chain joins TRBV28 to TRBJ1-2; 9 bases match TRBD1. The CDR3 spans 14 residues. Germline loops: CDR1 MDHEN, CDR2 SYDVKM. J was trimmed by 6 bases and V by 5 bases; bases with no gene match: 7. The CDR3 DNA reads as TGTGCCAGCAGTATCCTACAGGGGGCCCATGGCTACACCTTC. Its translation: CASSILQGAHGYTF.

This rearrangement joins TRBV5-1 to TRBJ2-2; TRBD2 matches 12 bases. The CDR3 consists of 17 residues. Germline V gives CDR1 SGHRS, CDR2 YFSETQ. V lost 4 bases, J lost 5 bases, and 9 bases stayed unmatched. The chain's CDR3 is CASSTGLAGPNTGELFF. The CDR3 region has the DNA TGCGCCAGCAGCACGGGACTAGCGGGTCCCAATACCGGGGAGCTGTTTTTT.

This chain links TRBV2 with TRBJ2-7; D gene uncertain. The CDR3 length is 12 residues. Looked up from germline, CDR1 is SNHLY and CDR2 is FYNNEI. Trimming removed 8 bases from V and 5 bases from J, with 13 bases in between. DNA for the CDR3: TGTGCCAGCCGTAGGCAGCAGGACGAGCAGTACTTC. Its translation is CASRRQQDEQYF.

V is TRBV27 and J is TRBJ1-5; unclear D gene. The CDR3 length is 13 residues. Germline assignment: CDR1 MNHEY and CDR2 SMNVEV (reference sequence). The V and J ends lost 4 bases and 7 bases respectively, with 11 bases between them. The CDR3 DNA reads TGTGCCAGCAGTTCAGTTAGAGGCCAGCCCCAGCATTTT. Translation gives CASSSVRGQPQHF.

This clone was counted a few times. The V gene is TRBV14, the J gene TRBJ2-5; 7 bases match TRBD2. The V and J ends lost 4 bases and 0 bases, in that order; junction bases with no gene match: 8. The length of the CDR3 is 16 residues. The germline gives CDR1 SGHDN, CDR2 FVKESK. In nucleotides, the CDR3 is TGTGCCAGCAGCCGGGTTGCAGCGGGGTACCAAGAGACCCAGTACTTC. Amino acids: CASSRVAAGYQETQYF. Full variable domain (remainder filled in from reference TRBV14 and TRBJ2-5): EAGVTQFPSHSVIEKGQTVTLRCDPISGHDNLYWYRRVMGKEIKFLLHFVKESKQDESGMPNNRFLAERTGGTYSTLKVQPAELEDSGVYFCASSRVAAGYQETQYFGPGTRLLVL.

Here the CDR3 reads CASSPGSRGREKLFF. CDR3 in DNA: TGTGCCAGCAGCCCGGGATCCAGGGGCCGTGAAAAACTGTTTTTT. The rearrangement joins TRBV7-8 to TRBJ1-4; tentative D call: TRBD1 (6 bases). V was clipped by 5 bases and J by 7 bases, with 17 bases between them. This CDR3 has 15 amino acids. Per germline, CDR1 SGHVS and CDR2 FQNEAQ.

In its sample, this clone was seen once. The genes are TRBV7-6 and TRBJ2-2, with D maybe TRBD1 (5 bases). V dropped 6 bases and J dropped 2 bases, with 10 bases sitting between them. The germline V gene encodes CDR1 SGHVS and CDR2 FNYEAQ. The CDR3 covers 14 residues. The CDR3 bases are TGTGCCAGCAGTTCGACAGTAAACACCGGGGAGCTGTTTTTT. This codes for CASSSTVNTGELFF.

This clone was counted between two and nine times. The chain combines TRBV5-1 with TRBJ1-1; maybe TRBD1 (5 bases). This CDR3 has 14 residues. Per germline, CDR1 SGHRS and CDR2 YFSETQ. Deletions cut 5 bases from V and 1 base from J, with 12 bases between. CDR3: CASSLQGQNTEAFF. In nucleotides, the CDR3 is TGCGCCAGCAGTCTCCAAGGACAGAACACTGAAGCTTTCTTT. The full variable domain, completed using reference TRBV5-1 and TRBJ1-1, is KAGVTQTPRYLIKTRGQQVTLSCSPISGHRSVSWYQQTPGQGLQFLFEYFSETQRNKGNFPGRFSGRQFSNSRSEMNVSTLELGDSALYLCASSLQGQNTEAFFGQGTRLTVV.

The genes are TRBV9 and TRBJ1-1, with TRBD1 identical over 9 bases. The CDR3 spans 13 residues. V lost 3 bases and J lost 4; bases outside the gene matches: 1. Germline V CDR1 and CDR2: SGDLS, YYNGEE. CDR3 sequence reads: CASSETGGTEAFF. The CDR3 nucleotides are TGTGCCAGCAGCGAGACAGGGGGCACTGAAGCTTTCTTT.

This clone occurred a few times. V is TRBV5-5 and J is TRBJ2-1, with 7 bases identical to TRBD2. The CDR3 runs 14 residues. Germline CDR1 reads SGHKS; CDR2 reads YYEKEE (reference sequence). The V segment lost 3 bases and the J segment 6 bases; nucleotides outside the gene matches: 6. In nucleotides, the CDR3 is TGTGCCAGCAGCTCGGGACTATCTGGCAATGAGCAGTTCTTC. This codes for CASSSGLSGNEQFF.

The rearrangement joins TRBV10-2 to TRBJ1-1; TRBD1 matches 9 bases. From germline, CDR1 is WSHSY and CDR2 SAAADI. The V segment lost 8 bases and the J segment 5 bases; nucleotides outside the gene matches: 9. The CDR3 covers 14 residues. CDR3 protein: CASSEDRGWTEAFF. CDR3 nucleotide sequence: TGCGCCAGCTCAGAGGACAGGGGATGGACTGAAGCTTTCTTT.

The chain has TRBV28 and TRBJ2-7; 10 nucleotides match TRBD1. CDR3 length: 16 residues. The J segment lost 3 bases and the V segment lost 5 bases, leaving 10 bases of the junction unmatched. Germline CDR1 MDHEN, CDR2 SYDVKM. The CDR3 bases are TGTGCCAGCAGTCCTTATGGGGGGACAGGGGACTACGAGCAGTACTTC. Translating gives CASSPYGGTGDYEQYF.

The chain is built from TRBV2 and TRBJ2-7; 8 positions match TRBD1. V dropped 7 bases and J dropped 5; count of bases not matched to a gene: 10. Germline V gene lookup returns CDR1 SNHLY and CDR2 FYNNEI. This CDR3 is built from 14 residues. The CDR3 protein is CASTFDRGGDEQYF. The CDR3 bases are TGTGCCAGCACTTTTGACAGGGGTGGGGACGAGCAGTACTTC.

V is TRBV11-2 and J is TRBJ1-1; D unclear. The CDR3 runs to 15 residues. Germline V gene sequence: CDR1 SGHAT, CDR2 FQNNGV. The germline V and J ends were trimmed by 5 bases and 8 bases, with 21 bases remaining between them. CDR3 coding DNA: TGTGCCAGCAGCCAGCGTATGGGTGGGGAGGACGAAGCTTTCTTT. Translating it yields CASSQRMGGEDEAFF.

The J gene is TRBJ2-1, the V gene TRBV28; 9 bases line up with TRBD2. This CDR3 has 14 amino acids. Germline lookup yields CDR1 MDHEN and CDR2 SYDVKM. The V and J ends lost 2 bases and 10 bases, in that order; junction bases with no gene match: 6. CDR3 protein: CASSLRQTSGEQFF. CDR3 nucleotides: TGTGCCAGCAGTTTACGACAGACTAGCGGCGAGCAGTTCTTC.

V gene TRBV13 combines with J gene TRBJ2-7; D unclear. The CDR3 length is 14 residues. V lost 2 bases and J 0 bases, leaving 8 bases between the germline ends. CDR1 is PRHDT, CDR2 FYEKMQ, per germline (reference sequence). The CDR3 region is CASSLPGSSYEQYF. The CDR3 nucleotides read TGTGCCAGCAGCTTACCCGGCAGCTCCTACGAGCAGTACTTC.

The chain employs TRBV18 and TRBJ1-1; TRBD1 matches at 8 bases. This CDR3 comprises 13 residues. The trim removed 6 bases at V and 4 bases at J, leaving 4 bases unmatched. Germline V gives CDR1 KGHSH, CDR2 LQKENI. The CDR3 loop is CASSQDRVTEAFF. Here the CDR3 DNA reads TGTGCCAGCTCGCAGGACAGGGTCACTGAAGCTTTCTTT. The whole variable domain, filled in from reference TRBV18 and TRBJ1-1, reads NAGVMQNPRHLVRRRGQEARLRCSPMKGHSHVYWYRQLPEEGLKFMVYLQKENIIDESGMPKERFSAEFPKEGPSILRIQQVVRGDSAAYFCASSQDRVTEAFFGQGTRLTVV.